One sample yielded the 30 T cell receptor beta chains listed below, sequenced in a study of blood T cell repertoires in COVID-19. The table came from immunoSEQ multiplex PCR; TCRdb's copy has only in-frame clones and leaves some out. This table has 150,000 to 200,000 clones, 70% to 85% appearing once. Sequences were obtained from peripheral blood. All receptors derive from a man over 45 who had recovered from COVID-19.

CDR3 protein: CASSEAEGENRYTF. CDR3 sequence (DNA): TGTGCCAGCAGCGAAGCAGAGGGGGAAAATCGCTACACCTTC. The V gene is TRBV9, the J gene TRBJ1-2, with TRBD1 as a possible D gene (6 bases). Germline loops: CDR1 SGDLS, CDR2 YYNGEE. The CDR3 runs to 14 residues. V was shortened by 3 bases and J by 9 bases, with 18 bases between the two germline ends.

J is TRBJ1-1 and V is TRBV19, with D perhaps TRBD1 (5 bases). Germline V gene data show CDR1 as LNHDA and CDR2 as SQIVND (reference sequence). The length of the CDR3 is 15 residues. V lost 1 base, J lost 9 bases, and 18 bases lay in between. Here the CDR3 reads CASSIGGGIVPKAFF. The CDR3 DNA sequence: TGTGCCAGTAGTATAGGCGGGGGAATTGTTCCGAAAGCTTTCTTT.

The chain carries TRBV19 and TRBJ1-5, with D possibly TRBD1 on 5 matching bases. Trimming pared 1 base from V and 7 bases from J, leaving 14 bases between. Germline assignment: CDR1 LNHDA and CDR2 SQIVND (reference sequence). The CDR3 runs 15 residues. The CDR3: CASSIGRGFDQPQHF. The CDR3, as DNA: TGTGCCAGTAGTATAGGGCGGGGGTTTGACCAGCCCCAGCATTTT.

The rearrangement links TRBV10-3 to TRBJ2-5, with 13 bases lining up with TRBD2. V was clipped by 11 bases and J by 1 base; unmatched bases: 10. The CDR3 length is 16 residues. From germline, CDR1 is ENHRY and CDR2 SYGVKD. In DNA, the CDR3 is TGTGCCGTACGCGCAGGGACTAGCGGGGTCCAAGAGACCCAGTACTTC. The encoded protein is CAVRAGTSGVQETQYF.

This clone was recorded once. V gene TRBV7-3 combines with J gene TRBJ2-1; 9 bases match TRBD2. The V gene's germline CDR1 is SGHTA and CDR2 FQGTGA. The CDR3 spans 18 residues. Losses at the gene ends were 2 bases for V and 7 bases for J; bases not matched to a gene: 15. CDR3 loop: CASSLSAGGAPSENEQFF. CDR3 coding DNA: TGTGCCAGCAGCTTATCAGCGGGGGGTGCACCCTCGGAGAATGAGCAGTTCTTC.

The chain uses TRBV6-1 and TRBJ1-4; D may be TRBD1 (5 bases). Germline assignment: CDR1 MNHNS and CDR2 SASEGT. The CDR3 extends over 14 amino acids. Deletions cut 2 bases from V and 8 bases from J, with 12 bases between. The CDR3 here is CASSEFGGVEKLFF. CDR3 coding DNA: TGTGCCAGCAGTGAATTCGGGGGAGTGGAAAAACTGTTTTTT.

The CDR3 DNA sequence: TGTGCCAGCAGACGCGCTAGCGCGAGTGGGTACGAGCAGTACTTC. Amino acids: CASRRASASGYEQYF. The chain is built from TRBV27 and TRBJ2-7; D possibly corresponds to TRBD2 (6 bases). This CDR3 contains 15 residues. Germline values: CDR1 MNHEY, CDR2 SMNVEV (reference sequence). Trimming removed 6 bases from V and 4 bases from J, with 19 bases in between.

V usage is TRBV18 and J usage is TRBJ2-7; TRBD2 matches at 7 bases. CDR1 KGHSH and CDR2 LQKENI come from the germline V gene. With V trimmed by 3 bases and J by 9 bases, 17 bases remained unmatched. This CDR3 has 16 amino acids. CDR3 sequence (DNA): TGTGCCAGCTCACCGGGGACCCTGACTAGCTCCGTAGGGCAGTACTTC. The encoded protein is CASSPGTLTSSVGQYF.

The CDR3 is CASSDANQGEAFF. The CDR3 coding sequence is TGTGCCAGCAGTGACGCGAACCAGGGTGAAGCTTTCTTT. This chain links TRBV6-4 with TRBJ1-1, with D perhaps TRBD1 (5 bases). The CDR3 spans 13 residues. CDR1 MRHNA and CDR2 SNTAGT come from the germline V gene. Trimming shortened V by 2 bases and J by 7 bases, and 11 bases separated the two germline ends.

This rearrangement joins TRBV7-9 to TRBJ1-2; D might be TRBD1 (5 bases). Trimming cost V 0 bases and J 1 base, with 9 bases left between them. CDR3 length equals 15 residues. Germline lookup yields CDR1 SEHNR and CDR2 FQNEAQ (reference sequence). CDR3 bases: TGTGCCAGCAGCTTAGCGCAGGGCATTAACTATGGCTACACCTTC. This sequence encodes CASSLAQGINYGYTF.

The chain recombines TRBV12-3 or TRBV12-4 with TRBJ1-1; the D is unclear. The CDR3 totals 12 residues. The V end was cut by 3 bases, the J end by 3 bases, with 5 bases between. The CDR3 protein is CASSFRYTEAFF. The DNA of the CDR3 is TGTGCCAGCAGTTTTCGGTACACTGAAGCTTTCTTT.

The CDR3 reads CASSLDSARGYEQYF. The CDR3 nucleotides are TGTGCCAGCAGCTTAGATTCGGCCAGGGGCTACGAGCAGTACTTC. V gene TRBV11-3 combines with J gene TRBJ2-7, with a possible D match to TRBD1 (6 bases). The CDR3 consists of 15 residues. Trimming shortened V by 0 bases and J by 3 bases, and 12 bases separated the two germline ends. Per germline, CDR1 SGHNT and CDR2 YENEEA.

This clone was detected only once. DNA for the CDR3: TGTGCCAGCAGCCAAAGTTTGACAGGGGAGCTGTTTTTT. This sequence encodes CASSQSLTGELFF. This rearrangement joins TRBV3-1 (or the pseudogene TRBV3-2) to TRBJ2-2; unclear D gene. The CDR3 covers 13 residues. The V gene's germline CDR1 is LGHDT and CDR2 YNNKEL (reference sequence). The V gene lost 2 bases and the J gene lost 8 bases, with 9 bases spanning the gap.

The CDR3 DNA reads as TGCGCCAGCAGTGAGTCAGGGGGCTACACTGAAGCTTTCTTT. Its protein product is CASSESGGYTEAFF. The J gene is TRBJ1-1, the V gene TRBV10-2, with 7 bases fitting TRBD1. The CDR3 is 14 residues long. Germline-derived CDR1 and CDR2 are WSHSY and SAAADI. V shed 0 bases, J shed 3 bases, and the junction held 1 base outside the gene matches.

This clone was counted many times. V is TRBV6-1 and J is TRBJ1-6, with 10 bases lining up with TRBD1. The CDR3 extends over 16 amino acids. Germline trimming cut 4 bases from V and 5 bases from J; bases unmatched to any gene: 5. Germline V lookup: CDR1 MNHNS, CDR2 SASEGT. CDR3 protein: CASSAAGTGDNSPLHF. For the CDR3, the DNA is TGTGCCAGCAGTGCAGCCGGGACAGGGGATAATTCACCCCTCCACTTT.

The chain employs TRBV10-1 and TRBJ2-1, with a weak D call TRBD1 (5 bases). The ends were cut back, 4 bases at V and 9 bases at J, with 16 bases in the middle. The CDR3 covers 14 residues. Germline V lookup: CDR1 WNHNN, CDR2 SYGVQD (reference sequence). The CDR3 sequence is CASSGTGLVREQFF. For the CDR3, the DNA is TGCGCCAGCAGTGGAACAGGCTTGGTTCGTGAGCAGTTCTTC.

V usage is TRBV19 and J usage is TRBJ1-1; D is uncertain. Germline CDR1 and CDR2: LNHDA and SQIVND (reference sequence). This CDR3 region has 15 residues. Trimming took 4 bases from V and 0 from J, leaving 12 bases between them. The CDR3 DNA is TGTGCCAGTAGTAGGCCAGGCCTTATGAACACTGAAGCTTTCTTT. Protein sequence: CASSRPGLMNTEAFF.

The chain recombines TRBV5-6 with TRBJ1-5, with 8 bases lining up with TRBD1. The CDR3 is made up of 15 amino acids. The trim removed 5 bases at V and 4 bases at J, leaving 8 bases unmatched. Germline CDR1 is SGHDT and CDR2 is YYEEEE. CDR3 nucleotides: TGTGCCAGCAGTCGGGACAGGAGAATGAATCAGCCCCAGCATTTT. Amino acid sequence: CASSRDRRMNQPQHF.

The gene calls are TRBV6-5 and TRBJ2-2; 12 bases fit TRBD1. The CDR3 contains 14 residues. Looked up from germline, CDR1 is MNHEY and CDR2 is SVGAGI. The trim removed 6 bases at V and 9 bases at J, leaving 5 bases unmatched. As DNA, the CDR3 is TGTGCCAGCAGAAAGGGACAGGGGGCGCGGGAGCTGTTTTTT. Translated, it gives CASRKGQGARELFF.

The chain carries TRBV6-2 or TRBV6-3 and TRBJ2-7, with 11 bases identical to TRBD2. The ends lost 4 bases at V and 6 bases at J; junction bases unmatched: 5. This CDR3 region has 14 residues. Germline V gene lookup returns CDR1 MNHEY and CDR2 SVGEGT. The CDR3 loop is CASSSGLAGIEQYF. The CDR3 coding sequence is TGTGCCAGCAGTTCCGGACTAGCGGGCATCGAGCAGTACTTC.

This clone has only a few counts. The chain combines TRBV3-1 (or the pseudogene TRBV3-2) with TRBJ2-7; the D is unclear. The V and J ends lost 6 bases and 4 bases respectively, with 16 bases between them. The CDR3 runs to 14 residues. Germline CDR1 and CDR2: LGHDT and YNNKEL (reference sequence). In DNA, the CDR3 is TGTGCCAGCAGACCCATTCTAGGTTCTTACGAGCAGTACTTC. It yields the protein CASRPILGSYEQYF.

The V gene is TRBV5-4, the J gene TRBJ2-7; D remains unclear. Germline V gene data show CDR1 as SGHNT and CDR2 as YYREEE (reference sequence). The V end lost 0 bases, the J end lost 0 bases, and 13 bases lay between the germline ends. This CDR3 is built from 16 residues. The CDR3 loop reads CASSLASAGISYEQYF. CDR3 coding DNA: TGTGCCAGCAGCTTGGCCTCGGCAGGTATCTCCTACGAGCAGTACTTC.

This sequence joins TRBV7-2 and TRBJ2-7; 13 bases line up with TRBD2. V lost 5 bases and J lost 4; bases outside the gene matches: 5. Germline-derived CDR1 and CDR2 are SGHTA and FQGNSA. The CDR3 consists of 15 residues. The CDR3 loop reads CASSHGLAGVYEQYF. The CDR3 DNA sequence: TGTGCCAGCAGCCACGGACTAGCGGGAGTTTACGAGCAGTACTTC.

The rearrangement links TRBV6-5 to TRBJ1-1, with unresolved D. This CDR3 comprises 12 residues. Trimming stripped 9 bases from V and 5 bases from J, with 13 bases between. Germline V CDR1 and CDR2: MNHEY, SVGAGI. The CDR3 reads CASRSRRTEAFF. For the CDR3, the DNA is TGTGCCAGTAGGAGCAGGAGGACTGAAGCTTTCTTT.

The CDR3: CAWSVLRGSQPQHF. Written as DNA, the CDR3 is TGTGCCTGGAGTGTACTTCGAGGTTCTCAGCCCCAGCATTTT. The chain links TRBV30 to TRBJ1-5, with D hard to call. Germline V lookup: CDR1 GTSNPN, CDR2 SVGIG (reference sequence). The CDR3 totals 14 residues. The V gene lost 0 bases and the J gene lost 6 bases, with 12 bases spanning the gap.

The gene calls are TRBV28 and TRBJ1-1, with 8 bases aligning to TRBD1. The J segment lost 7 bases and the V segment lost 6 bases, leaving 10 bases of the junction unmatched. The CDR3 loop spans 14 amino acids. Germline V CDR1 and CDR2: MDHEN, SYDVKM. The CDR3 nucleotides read TGTGCCAGCAGGGAGGACAGGGTTTCTGGTGAAGCTTTCTTT. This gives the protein CASREDRVSGEAFF.

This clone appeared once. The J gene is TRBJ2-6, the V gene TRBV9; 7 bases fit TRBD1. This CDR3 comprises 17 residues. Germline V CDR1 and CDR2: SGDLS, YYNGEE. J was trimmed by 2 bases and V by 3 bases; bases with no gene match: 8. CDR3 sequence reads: CASSGMTGQAGANVLTF. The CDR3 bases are TGTGCCAGCAGCGGAATGACAGGGCAGGCTGGGGCCAACGTCCTGACTTTC.

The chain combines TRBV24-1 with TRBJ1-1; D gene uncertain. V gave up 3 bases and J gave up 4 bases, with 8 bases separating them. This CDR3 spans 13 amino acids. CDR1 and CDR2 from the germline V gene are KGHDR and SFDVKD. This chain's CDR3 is CATSDEPGTEAFF. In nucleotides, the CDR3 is TGTGCCACCAGTGATGAGCCTGGCACTGAAGCTTTCTTT.

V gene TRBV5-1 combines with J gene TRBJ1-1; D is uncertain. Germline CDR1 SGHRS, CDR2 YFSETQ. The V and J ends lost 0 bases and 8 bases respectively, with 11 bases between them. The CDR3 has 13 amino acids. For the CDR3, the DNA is TGCGCCAGCAGCTTGGCCCATAAAGCCGAAGCTTTCTTT. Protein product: CASSLAHKAEAFF.

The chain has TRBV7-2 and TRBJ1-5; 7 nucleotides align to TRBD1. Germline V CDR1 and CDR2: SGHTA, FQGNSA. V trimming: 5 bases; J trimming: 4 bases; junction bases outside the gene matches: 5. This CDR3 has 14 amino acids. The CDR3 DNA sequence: TGTGCCAGCAGCACCCAGGGGGGTAATCAGCCCCAGCATTTT. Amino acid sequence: CASSTQGGNQPQHF.